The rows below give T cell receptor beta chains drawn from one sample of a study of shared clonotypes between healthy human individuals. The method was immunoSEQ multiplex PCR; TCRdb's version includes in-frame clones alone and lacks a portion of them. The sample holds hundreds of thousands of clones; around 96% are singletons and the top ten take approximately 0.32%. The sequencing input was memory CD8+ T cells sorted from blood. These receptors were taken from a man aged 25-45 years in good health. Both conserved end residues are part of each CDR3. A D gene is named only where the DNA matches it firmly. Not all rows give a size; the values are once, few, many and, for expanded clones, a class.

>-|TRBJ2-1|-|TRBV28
CASREPGQSSYNEQFF
TGTGCCAGCAGAGAACCGGGACAAAGCTCCTACAATGAGCAGTTCTTC
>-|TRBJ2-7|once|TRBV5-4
CASSPGNPYEQYF
TGTGCCAGCAGCCCCGGGAATCCCTACGAGCAGTACTTC
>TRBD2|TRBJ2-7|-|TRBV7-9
CASSLSGLAGFYEQYF
TGTGCCAGCAGCTTAAGCGGACTAGCGGGGTTCTACGAGCAGTACTTC
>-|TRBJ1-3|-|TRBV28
CASSLALNRIPSGNTIYF
TGTGCCAGCAGTTTGGCGTTGAACCGAATCCCCTCTGGAAACACCATATATTTT
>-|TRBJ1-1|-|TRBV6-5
CASSYSIGGNTEAFF
TGTGCCAGCAGTTACTCCATCGGGGGTAACACTGAAGCTTTCTTT
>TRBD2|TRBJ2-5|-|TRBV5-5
CASSFSGREETQYF
TGTGCCAGCAGCTTTAGCGGGAGGGAAGAGACCCAGTACTTC
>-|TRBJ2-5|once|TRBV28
CASSFLKAKGETQYF
TGTGCCAGCAGTTTTCTGAAGGCGAAGGGGGAGACCCAGTACTTC
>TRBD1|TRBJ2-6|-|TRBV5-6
CASSQTGLTGANVLTF
TGTGCCAGCAGCCAGACAGGGTTAACTGGGGCCAACGTCCTGACTTTC
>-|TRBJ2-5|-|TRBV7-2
CASSLVLRGGETQYF
TGTGCCAGCAGCTTAGTCTTGAGGGGAGGAGAGACCCAGTACTTC
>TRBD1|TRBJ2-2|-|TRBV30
CAWSADRVVVTGELFF
TGTGCCTGGAGTGCCGACAGGGTTGTTGTAACCGGGGAGCTGTTTTTT
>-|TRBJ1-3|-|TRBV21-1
CASSNPRQIGAGNTIYF
TGTGCCAGCAGCAACCCGAGACAGATAGGGGCTGGAAACACCATATATTTT
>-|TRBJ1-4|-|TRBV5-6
CASSVRDNEKLFF
TGTGCCAGCAGCGTCCGGGACAATGAAAAACTGTTTTTT
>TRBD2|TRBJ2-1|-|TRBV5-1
CASSPTSGSTYNEQFF
TGCGCCAGCAGCCCGACTAGCGGGAGTACTTACAATGAGCAGTTCTTC
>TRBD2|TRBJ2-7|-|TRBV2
CASSVQRDYEQYF
TGTGCCAGCAGTGTCCAGCGGGACTACGAGCAGTACTTC
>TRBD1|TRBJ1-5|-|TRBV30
CAWSDRGHQPQHF
TGTGCCTGGAGTGACAGGGGACATCAGCCCCAGCATTTT
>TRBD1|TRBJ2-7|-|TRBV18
CASSPDRGPYEQYF
TGTGCCAGCTCACCCGACAGGGGGCCCTACGAGCAGTACTTC
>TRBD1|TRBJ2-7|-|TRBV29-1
CSGGQGAPYEQYF
TGCAGCGGGGGACAGGGGGCCCCCTACGAGCAGTACTTC
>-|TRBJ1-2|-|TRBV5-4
CASSFRDYGYTF
TGTGCCAGCAGCTTCAGGGACTATGGCTACACCTTC
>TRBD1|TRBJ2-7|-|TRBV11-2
CASSTPRGLGAEQYF
TGTGCCAGCAGCACTCCTAGGGGGCTAGGGGCCGAGCAGTACTTC
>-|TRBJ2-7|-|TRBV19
CASSTMGYEQYF
TGTGCCAGTAGTACCATGGGGTACGAGCAGTACTTC
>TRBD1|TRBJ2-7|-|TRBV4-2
CASSQPDRNSYEQYF
TGTGCCAGCAGCCAACCGGACAGGAACTCCTACGAGCAGTACTTC
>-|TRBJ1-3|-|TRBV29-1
CSPLPGTRNTIYF
TGCAGCCCCCTCCCAGGTACTAGAAACACCATATATTTT
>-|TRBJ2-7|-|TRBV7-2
CASSLGQWITYEQYF
TGTGCCAGCAGCTTAGGACAGTGGATTACTTACGAGCAGTACTTC
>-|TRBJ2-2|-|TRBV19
CASSIDGGELFF
TGTGCCAGTAGTATAGACGGCGGGGAGCTGTTTTTT
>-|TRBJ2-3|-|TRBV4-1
CASSQDSGWPTDTQYF
TGCGCCAGCAGCCAAGATTCGGGCTGGCCCACAGATACGCAGTATTTT
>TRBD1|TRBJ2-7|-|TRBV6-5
CASSWDRGHEQYF
TGTGCCAGCAGTTGGGACAGGGGGCACGAGCAGTACTTC
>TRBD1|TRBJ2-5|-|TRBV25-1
CASSEYSGTGGAETQYF
TGTGCCAGCAGTGAATATTCCGGGACAGGGGGCGCAGAGACCCAGTACTTC
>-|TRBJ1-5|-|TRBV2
CASRGTGKNQPQHF
TGTGCCAGCAGGGGGACGGGAAAAAATCAGCCCCAGCATTTT
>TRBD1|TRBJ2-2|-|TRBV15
CATSGPLTGGAGELFF
TGTGCCACCAGCGGTCCTCTGACAGGGGGGGCCGGGGAGCTGTTTTTT
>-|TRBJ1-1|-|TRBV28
CASSLSTNTEAFF
TGTGCCAGCAGTTTATCGACTAACACTGAAGCTTTCTTT
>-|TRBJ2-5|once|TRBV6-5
CASRRRYQETQYF
TGTGCCAGCAGGAGGAGGTACCAAGAGACCCAGTACTTC
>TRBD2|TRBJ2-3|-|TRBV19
CASSIGSGITDTQYF
TGTGCCAGTAGTATCGGTAGCGGGATTACAGATACGCAGTATTTT
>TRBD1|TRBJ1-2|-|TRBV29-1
CSVEATGAYYGYTF
TGCAGCGTTGAGGCCACAGGGGCGTACTATGGCTACACCTTC
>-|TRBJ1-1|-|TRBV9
CASRLLQGNTEAFF
TGTGCCAGCAGGCTCCTACAGGGGAACACTGAAGCTTTCTTT
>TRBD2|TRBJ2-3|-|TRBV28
CASSLGSGNTDTQYF
TGTGCCAGCAGTTTGGGTAGCGGGAACACAGATACGCAGTATTTT
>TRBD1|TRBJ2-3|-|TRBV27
CASSLRGQGTDTQYF
TGTGCCAGCAGTTTAAGGGGACAGGGAACAGATACGCAGTATTTT
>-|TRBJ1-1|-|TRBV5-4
CASSLGLRGMNTEAFF
TGTGCCAGCAGCTTGGGATTGCGGGGAATGAACACTGAAGCTTTCTTT
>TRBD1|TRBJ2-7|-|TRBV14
CASSIRDRVYEQYF
TGTGCCAGCAGCATCCGGGACAGGGTCTACGAGCAGTACTTC
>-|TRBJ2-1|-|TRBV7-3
CASSLLASSYNEQFF
TGTGCCAGCAGCTTACTAGCCAGCTCCTACAATGAGCAGTTCTTC
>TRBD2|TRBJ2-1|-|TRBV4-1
CASSQDAGVYNEQFF
TGCGCCAGCAGCCAAGATGCGGGAGTTTACAATGAGCAGTTCTTC
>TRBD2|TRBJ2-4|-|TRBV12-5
CASGLGLAGAKNIQYF
TGTGCTAGTGGTTTGGGACTAGCGGGAGCCAAAAACATTCAGTACTTC
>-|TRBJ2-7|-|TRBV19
CASSIGQNYEQYF
TGTGCCAGTAGTATAGGACAAAACTACGAGCAGTACTTC
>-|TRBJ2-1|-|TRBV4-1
CASSQEGGGYSYNEQFF
TGCGCCAGCAGCCAAGAAGGAGGGGGTTACTCCTACAATGAGCAGTTCTTC